This TCR beta chain was identified in a study of spatial heterogeneity in lung cancer. Whole-study context: Detected sequences consistently included more beta-chain ones than alpha-chain ones. Mean representation of each unique TCR and UMI combination in the raw reads exceeded ten occurrences.

In this sample, this clonotype turned up many times. TCRdb analysed the 5' RACE reads with MiXCR anew, one entry per CDR3 protein. The repertoire consists of 7,500 to 9,000 distinct CDR3 sequences, with 9.7% occurring once and the leading ten covering roughly 25%. The time point here: sample taken at primary tumor resection. The material was normal lung tissue next to the tumor, obtained at surgery. The receptor was derived from a male donor with early-stage non-small cell lung cancer.

CDR3 DNA: TGTGCCAGCAGCTCGACGGTACAAGAGACCCAGTACTTC. It is translated as CASSSTVQETQYF. This chain connects TRBV7-8 to TRBJ2-5, with unresolved D. This CDR3 is built from 13 residues. The germline CDR1 and CDR2 sequences are SGHVS and FQNEAQ. The V and J ends lost 4 bases and 2 bases respectively, with 8 bases between them.